Listed here is a single T cell receptor (beta chain). What it recognizes is unknown. Second doses were pooled across both intervals (about 4 or about 12 weeks). These data originate in a study of T cell responses to AZD1222 COVID-19 vaccine. Study-level results: Spike-specific TCR depth and breadth grew after two AZD1222 doses. Most donors were white British and more were female, and clonal diversity was possibly underestimated.

The V and J ends lost 3 bases and 6 bases, in that order; junction bases with no gene match: 6. The CDR3 is 15 amino acids. Germline V gives CDR1 MNHNS, CDR2 SASEGT. Repertoires were generated with immunoSEQ multiplex PCR, while TCRdb's copy carries only in-frame clones and drops some. The profile shows tens of thousands of clones, 83% of them singletons. V usage is TRBV6-1 and J usage is TRBJ1-4; TRBD1 matches at 8 bases. Sequenced material: peripheral blood, taken 28 days after the second AZD1222 dose. The receptor was derived from an adult who received the AZD1222 COVID-19 vaccine. The CDR3 nucleotides read TGTGCCAGCAGTGACGGACAGGGAGGACATGAAAAACTGTTTTTT. Its translation is CASSDGQGGHEKLFF.